The T cell receptor (beta chain) described here comes from a study of T cell clonotyping in hematopoietic cell transplantation. Blood collection times were about day -28 and days 30, 100, 180 posttransplant. Details on this clone: No antigen is known for it.

Clones were sequenced by immunoSEQ multiplex PCR, and TCRdb holds only the in-frame ones, with some missing. There are some 570 clones in the sample; about 95% occur only once, and approximately 7% lies in the top ten. Between the trimmed V and J ends, which lost 8 bases and 0 bases, there was a span of 16 bases. Looked up from germline, CDR1 is MNHEY and CDR2 is SMNVEV (reference sequence). This CDR3 spans 15 amino acids. Whole-study results and caveats: Higher Inverse Simpson Index values in graft donor and pretransplant recipient predicted broader posttransplant TCR diversity. Few recipient clonotypes overlapped donors; over 95% were de novo at given depth. Cells were unsorted, so CD4 and CD8 contributions were not separated.

V usage is TRBV27 and J usage is TRBJ1-2; D is uncertain. This TCR came from a female patient aged 45-65 years who had an allogeneic stem cell transplant from an unrelated donor, so the T cells may come from the graft donor. Some clones in this sample may be carry-over from other donors' samples. Sample: peripheral blood mononuclear cells, taken 30 days after allogeneic stem cell transplant. CDR3 DNA sequence: TGTGCCAGCTCCCCTTCGGAGGGATCTAACTATGGCTACACCTTC. Encoded protein: CASSPSEGSNYGYTF.